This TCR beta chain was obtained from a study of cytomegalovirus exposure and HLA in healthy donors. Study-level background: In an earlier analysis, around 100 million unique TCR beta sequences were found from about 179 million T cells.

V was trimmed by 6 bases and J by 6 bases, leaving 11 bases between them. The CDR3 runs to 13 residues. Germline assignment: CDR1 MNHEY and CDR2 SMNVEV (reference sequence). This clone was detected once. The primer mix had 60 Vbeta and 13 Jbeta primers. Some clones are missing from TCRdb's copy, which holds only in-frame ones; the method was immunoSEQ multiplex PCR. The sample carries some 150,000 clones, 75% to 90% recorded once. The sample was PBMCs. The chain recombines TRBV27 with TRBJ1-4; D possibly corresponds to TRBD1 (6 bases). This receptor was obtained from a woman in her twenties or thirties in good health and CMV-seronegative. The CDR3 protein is CASRGGLYEKLFF. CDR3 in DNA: TGTGCCAGCAGGGGGGGGCTTTATGAAAAACTGTTTTTT.